This entry lists 16 T cell receptor beta chains sequenced from one sample in a study of control samples from healthy donors and cancer patients. Using immunoSEQ multiplex PCR, the repertoire was profiled, and TCRdb retains in-frame clones only, with some absent. This table has about 120,000 clones, about 95% appearing once. The sequenced material came from blood. All receptors come from a young man in good health.

The chain carries TRBV2 and TRBJ2-7; D remains ambiguous. CDR1 and CDR2 (germline): SNHLY, FYNNEI. The ends were cut back, 1 base at V and 7 bases at J, with 8 bases in the middle. There are 12 residues in the CDR3. The CDR3 nucleotides read TGTGCCAGCAGTGAAGTAGGGATGGAGCAGTACTTC. The encoded protein is CASSEVGMEQYF.

The chain uses TRBV29-1 and TRBJ2-7; a possible D gene is TRBD1 (6 bases). The CDR3 has 13 residues. CDR1 SQVTM and CDR2 ANQGSEA come from the germline V gene. The V and J ends lost 6 bases and 6 bases respectively, with 18 bases between them. The CDR3 protein is CSVTDRPRSEQYF. For the CDR3, the DNA is TGCAGCGTGACCGACAGGCCCAGGAGCGAGCAGTACTTC.

V is TRBV27 and J is TRBJ1-5; a possible D gene is TRBD1 (5 bases). V dropped 5 bases and J dropped 4 bases, with 9 bases sitting between them. The CDR3 is made up of 13 amino acids. Germline CDR1 is MNHEY and CDR2 is SMNVEV (reference sequence). CDR3 DNA: TGTGCCAGCAGTGCACAGGTGAATCAGCCCCAGCATTTT. It translates to CASSAQVNQPQHF.

The V gene is TRBV4-1, the J gene TRBJ1-5; D is perhaps TRBD1 (6 bases). The V gene's germline CDR1 is MGHRA and CDR2 YSYEKL. The CDR3 sequence is 18 residues long. Trimming cost V 0 bases and J 7 bases, with 22 bases left between them. The CDR3 protein is CASSQEGGTGAVSQPQHF. The CDR3 DNA follows: TGCGCCAGCAGCCAAGAAGGGGGAACGGGGGCGGTTTCCCAGCCCCAGCATTTT.

The chain uses TRBV20-1 and TRBJ2-1, with TRBD2 identical over 8 bases. The V gene end was trimmed by 3 bases and the J gene end by 5 bases; junction bases not matched to a gene: 6. The V gene's germline CDR1 is DFQATT and CDR2 SNEGSKA (reference sequence). The CDR3 is made up of 14 amino acids. The CDR3 DNA follows: TGCAGTGCTAGTATCGGGGGGGTAAACAATGAGCAGTTCTTC. Its protein is CSASIGGVNNEQFF.

V usage is TRBV27 and J usage is TRBJ1-2, with D unresolved. The CDR3 consists of 15 residues. Trimming stripped 5 bases from V and 4 bases from J, with 17 bases between. Germline CDR1 reads MNHEY; CDR2 reads SMNVEV (reference sequence). CDR3 nucleotide sequence: TGTGCCAGCAGTCCCTATGCTGGCAGGCCCTATGGCTACACCTTC. Translated, it gives CASSPYAGRPYGYTF.

The CDR3 nucleotides read TGTGCCACCAGTGATTACCCAGGATGGAATCAGCCCCAGCATTTT. Translating gives CATSDYPGWNQPQHF. This sequence joins TRBV24-1 and TRBJ1-5; no firm D call. The V gene lost 2 bases and the J gene lost 4 bases, with 11 bases spanning the gap. Germline lookup yields CDR1 KGHDR and CDR2 SFDVKD. The CDR3 is made up of 15 amino acids.

This rearrangement joins TRBV25-1 to TRBJ1-1; 7 bases agree with TRBD1. The CDR3 length is 15 residues. The trim removed 3 bases at V and 3 bases at J, leaving 7 bases unmatched. The V gene's germline CDR1 is MGHDK and CDR2 SYGVNS. CDR3 bases: TGTGCCAGCAGTGACCGACAGGGTTTTCACACTGAAGCTTTCTTT. Protein: CASSDRQGFHTEAFF.

V and J are TRBV10-3 and TRBJ2-7, with D tentatively TRBD2 (6 bases). This CDR3 is 12 amino acids long. The germline gives CDR1 ENHRY, CDR2 SYGVKD. V lost 8 bases, J lost 7 bases, and 15 bases lay in between. CDR3 sequence: CAIGGGSQEQYF. In DNA, the CDR3 is TGTGCCATCGGTGGGGGGTCTCAGGAGCAGTACTTC.

The gene calls are TRBV18 and TRBJ1-2; no definite D call. Trimming cost V 2 bases and J 6 bases, with 10 bases left between them. This CDR3 comprises 13 residues. Germline CDR1 is KGHSH and CDR2 is LQKENI. The chain's CDR3 is CASSPTSENGYTF. CDR3 nucleotide sequence: TGTGCCAGCTCACCAACCAGTGAGAATGGCTACACCTTC.

J is TRBJ2-7 and V is TRBV7-3; maybe TRBD2 (6 bases). Germline CDR1 SGHTA, CDR2 FQGTGA. The V gene lost 5 bases and the J gene lost 0 bases, with 17 bases spanning the gap. This CDR3 contains 16 residues. The CDR3 protein is CASSHWGGVSSYEQYF. For the CDR3, the DNA is TGTGCCAGCAGCCATTGGGGAGGCGTAAGCTCCTACGAGCAGTACTTC.

The chain recombines TRBV7-3 with TRBJ1-2; 7 nucleotides agree with TRBD1. The germline gives CDR1 SGHTA, CDR2 FQGTGA. Trimming removed 4 bases from V and 0 bases from J; junction bases left unmatched: 2. CDR3 length: 14 amino acids. Here the CDR3 DNA reads TGTGCCAGCAGCTCGGGACAGACTAACTATGGCTACACCTTC. Translated, it gives CASSSGQTNYGYTF.

The chain is built from TRBV6-2 or TRBV6-3 and TRBJ1-5; D gene uncertain. This CDR3 contains 16 residues. Germline lookup yields CDR1 MNHEY and CDR2 SVGEGT. V lost 4 bases to trimming and J lost 2 bases, with 15 bases between them. The CDR3 coding sequence is TGTGCCAGCAGTTCGCCTCCCGGGGTGGGCAATCAGCCCCAGCATTTT. Encoded protein: CASSSPPGVGNQPQHF.

This chain uses TRBV5-1 with TRBJ1-3, with D perhaps TRBD1 (6 bases). V was shortened by 4 bases and J by 0 bases, with 14 bases between the two germline ends. The CDR3 has 16 residues. The germline CDR1 and CDR2 sequences are SGHRS and YFSETQ. Here the CDR3 reads CASSVDSYISGNTIYF. The CDR3, as DNA: TGCGCCAGCAGCGTGGACAGCTATATCTCTGGAAACACCATATATTTT.

The chain uses TRBV7-9 and TRBJ2-1, with 11 bases matching TRBD1. V gave up 5 bases and J gave up 7 bases; unmatched junction bases: 7. Germline loops: CDR1 SEHNR, CDR2 FQNEAQ (reference sequence). The CDR3 is 15 residues long. DNA for the CDR3: TGTGCCAGCAGCCGACCGGGACAGGGGGGGAATGAGCAGTTCTTC. This gives the protein CASSRPGQGGNEQFF.

V and J are TRBV6-5 and TRBJ2-7; TRBD1 might be the D (5 bases). Per the germline V gene, CDR1 is MNHEY and CDR2 is SVGAGI. This CDR3 has 14 residues. V lost 4 bases to trimming and J lost 3 bases, with 13 bases between them. The CDR3 reads CASSLTAPVYEQYF. CDR3 nucleotide sequence: TGTGCCAGCAGTTTGACAGCGCCCGTCTACGAGCAGTACTTC.